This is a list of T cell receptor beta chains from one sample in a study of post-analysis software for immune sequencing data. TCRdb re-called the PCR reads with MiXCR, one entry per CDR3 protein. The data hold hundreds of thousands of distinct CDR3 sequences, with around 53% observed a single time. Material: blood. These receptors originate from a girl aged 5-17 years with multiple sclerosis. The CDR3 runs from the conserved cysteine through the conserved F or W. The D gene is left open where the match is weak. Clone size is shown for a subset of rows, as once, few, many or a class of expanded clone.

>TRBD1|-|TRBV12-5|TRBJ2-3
CASGLVPRDSSTDTQYF
TGTGCTAGTGGTTTGGTCCCCCGGGACAGCAGCACAGATACGCAGTATTTT
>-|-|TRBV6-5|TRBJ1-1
CASSYFPPQAGGTEAFF
TGTGCCAGCAGTTACTTCCCCCCCCAGGCGGGGGGCACTGAAGCTTTCTTT
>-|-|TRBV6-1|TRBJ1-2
CASSLKVYYGYTF
TGTGCCAGCAGTCTTAAAGTGTACTATGGCTACACCTTC
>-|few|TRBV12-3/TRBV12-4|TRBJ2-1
CATSAGDTYNEQFF
TGTGCCACCAGCGCGGGGGACACCTACAATGAGCAGTTCTTC
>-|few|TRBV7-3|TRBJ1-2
CASSLASGDYGYTF
TGTGCCAGCAGCTTAGCGTCTGGAGACTATGGCTACACCTTC
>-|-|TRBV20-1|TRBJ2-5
CSARVERAQETQYF
TGCAGTGCTAGAGTGGAGAGGGCTCAAGAGACCCAGTACTTC
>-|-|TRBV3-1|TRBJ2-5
CASSQDPRETQYF
TGTGCCAGCAGCCAAGACCCTCGAGAGACCCAGTACTTC
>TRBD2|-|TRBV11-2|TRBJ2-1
CASSPHGRWNSGRAFTEQFF
TGTGCCAGCAGCCCACACGGACGGTGGAATAGCGGGAGGGCCTTCACTGAGCAGTTCTTC
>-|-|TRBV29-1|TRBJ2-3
CSVGGSDTQYF
TGCAGCGTGGGGGGCTCAGATACGCAGTATTTT
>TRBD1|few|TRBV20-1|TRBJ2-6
CSAVRAGGASGANVLTF
TGCAGTGCTGTACGGGCAGGGGGAGCATCTGGGGCCAACGTCCTGACTTTC
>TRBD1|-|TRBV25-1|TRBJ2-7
CASSRAGTGEQYF
TGTGCCAGCAGTAGGGCAGGGACAGGCGAGCAGTACTTC
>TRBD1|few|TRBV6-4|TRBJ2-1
CASSATKAGGARDEQFF
TGTGCCAGCAGCGCTACAAAAGCAGGGGGCGCTCGGGATGAGCAGTTCTTC
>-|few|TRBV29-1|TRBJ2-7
CSVRGLWSSYEQYF
TGCAGCGTCCGAGGACTATGGAGCTCCTACGAGCAGTACTTC
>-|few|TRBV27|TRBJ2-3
CASSLLTSRTDTQYF
TGTGCCAGCAGTTTATTAACTAGCCGCACAGATACGCAGTATTTT
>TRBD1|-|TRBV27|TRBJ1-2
CASKTGADYGYTF
TGTGCCAGCAAAACAGGGGCGGACTATGGCTACACCTTC
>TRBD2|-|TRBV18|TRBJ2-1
CASSPPSSGSNEQFF
TGTGCCAGCTCACCACCGTCTAGCGGGAGCAATGAGCAGTTCTTC
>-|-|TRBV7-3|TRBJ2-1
CASSRLGSGEQFF
TGTGCCAGCAGCCGCCTCGGCTCCGGGGAGCAGTTCTTC
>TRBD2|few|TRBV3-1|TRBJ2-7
CASSQARLAGSYEQYF
TGTGCCAGCAGTCAAGCCAGGTTAGCGGGGTCCTACGAGCAGTACTTC
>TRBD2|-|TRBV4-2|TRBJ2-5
CASSQEVAGGAETQYF
TGTGCCAGCAGCCAAGAGGTGGCGGGAGGGGCGGAGACCCAGTACTTC
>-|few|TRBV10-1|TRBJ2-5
CASSERYPPETQYF
TGCGCCAGCAGTGAGAGATACCCGCCAGAGACCCAGTACTTC
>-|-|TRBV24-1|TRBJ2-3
CATSDAEGGADTQYF
TGTGCCACCAGTGATGCCGAGGGGGGCGCAGATACGCAGTATTTT
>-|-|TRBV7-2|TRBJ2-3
CASINSGPGTDTQYF
TGTGCCAGCATAAATAGTGGCCCGGGCACAGATACGCAGTATTTT
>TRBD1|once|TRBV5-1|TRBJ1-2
CASSEGQGRGGYTF
TGCGCCAGCAGCGAAGGACAGGGGCGAGGGGGCTACACCTTC
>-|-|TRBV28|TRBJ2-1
CASSLWQNEGGFRYNEQFF
TGTGCCAGCAGTTTATGGCAAAATGAGGGGGGGTTTAGGTACAATGAGCAGTTCTTC
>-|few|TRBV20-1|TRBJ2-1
CSARAATTPSEQFF
TGCAGTGCTAGAGCCGCGACTACCCCTTCGGAGCAGTTCTTC
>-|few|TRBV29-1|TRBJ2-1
CSLREGANEQFF
TGCAGCTTGAGGGAGGGGGCGAATGAGCAGTTCTTC